This TCR beta chain was observed in a study of T-cell reconstitution after alpha-beta-depleted transplantation in children. General study results and limits: T-cell numbers and diversity, one year after transplant, stemmed largely from T cells that were newly produced. Reported findings indicate that, about two months after transplant, alpha-beta T cells came from several hundred expanded clones, which were derived from non-depleted graft cells. Surviving recipient T cells and thymic progenitors underlay high day-60 TCRbeta diversity in some patients.

The V end was cut by 7 bases, the J end by 4 bases, with 7 bases between. The CDR3 length is 11 residues. Germline CDR1 MNHEY, CDR2 SVGAGI. This clonotype was detected ten times or more. As yet, its antigen is unknown. Preparing the TCRbeta library involved the use of unique molecular identifiers. A single record per CDR3 protein comes from TCRdb applying MiXCR to the PCR reads. Here the sample spans around 670,000 distinct CDR3 sequences, 10% to 15% being singletons. The rearrangement links TRBV6-5 to TRBJ2-5; D remains unclear. Sequencing was performed on PBMCs, taken before TCRalphabeta/CD19-depleted stem cell transplant. The origin of this receptor is a girl aged 2-9 years with congenital amegakaryocytic thrombocytopenia, due to receive a stem cell transplant. This CDR3 reads CASTMAETQYF. The CDR3 DNA reads as TGTGCCAGCACCATGGCAGAGACCCAGTACTTC.